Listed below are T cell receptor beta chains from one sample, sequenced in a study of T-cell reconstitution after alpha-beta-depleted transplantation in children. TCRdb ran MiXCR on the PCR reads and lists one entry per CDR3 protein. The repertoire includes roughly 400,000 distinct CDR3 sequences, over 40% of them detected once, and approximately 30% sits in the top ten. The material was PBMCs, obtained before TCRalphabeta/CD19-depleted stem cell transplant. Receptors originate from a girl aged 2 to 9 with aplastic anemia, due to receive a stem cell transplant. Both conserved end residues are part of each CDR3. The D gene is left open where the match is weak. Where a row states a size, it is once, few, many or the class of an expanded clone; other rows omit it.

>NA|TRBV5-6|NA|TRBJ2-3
TGTGCCAGCAGCTACAGAGGGATAAGGGCAGATACGCAGTATTTT
CASSYRGIRADTQYF
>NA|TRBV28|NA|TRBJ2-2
TGTGCCAGCACAGGGGTCGGGGAGCTGTTTTTT
CASTGVGELFF
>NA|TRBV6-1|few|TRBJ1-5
TGTGCCAGCAGTGAAGCGAGAGGGGGGCATCAGCCCCAGCATTTT
CASSEARGGHQPQHF
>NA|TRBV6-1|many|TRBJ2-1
TGTGCCAGCAGTGGGACAGCTCACTACTACAATGAGCAGTTCTTC
CASSGTAHYYNEQFF
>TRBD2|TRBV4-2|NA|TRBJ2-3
TGTGCCAGCAGCCAAGAGTTTGCTAGCGGGGGAGATACGCAGTATTTT
CASSQEFASGGDTQYF
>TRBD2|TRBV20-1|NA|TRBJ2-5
TGCAGTGCCCGGACTAGCGGAATTAAAGAGACCCAGTACTTC
CSARTSGIKETQYF
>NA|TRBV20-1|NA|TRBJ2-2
TGCAGTGCTAGGGGGGGCGGGGCGCTGTTTTTT
CSARGGGALFF
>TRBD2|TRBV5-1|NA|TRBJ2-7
TGCGCCAGCAGCCAGGGGACTAGCGGATACTCCTACGAGCAGTACTTC
CASSQGTSGYSYEQYF
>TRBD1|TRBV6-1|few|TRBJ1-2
TGTGCCAGCAGGTGGAGAGGGGGCTCGGGTGGCTACACCTTC
CASRWRGGSGGYTF
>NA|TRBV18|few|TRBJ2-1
TGTGCCAGCTCACCACCGACGGACAGTAGCTCCTACAATGAGCAGTTCTTC
CASSPPTDSSSYNEQFF
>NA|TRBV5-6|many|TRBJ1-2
TGTGCCAGCAGCGACGGTCAAGGGGATGGCTACACCTTC
CASSDGQGDGYTF